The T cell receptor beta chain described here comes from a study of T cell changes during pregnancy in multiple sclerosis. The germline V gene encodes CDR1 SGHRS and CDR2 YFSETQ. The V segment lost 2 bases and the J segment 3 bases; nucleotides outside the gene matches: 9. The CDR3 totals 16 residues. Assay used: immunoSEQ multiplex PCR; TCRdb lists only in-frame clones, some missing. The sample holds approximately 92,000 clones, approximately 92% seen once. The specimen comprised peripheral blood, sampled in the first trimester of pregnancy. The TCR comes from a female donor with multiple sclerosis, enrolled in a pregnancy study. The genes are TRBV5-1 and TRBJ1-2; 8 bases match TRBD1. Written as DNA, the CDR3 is TGCGCCAGCAGCTTATCCCCCGGACAGGGCGACTATGGCTACACCTTC. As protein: CASSLSPGQGDYGYTF. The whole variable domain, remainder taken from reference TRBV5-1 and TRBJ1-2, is KAGVTQTPRYLIKTRGQQVTLSCSPISGHRSVSWYQQTPGQGLQFLFEYFSETQRNKGNFPGRFSGRQFSNSRSEMNVSTLELGDSALYLCASSLSPGQGDYGYTFGSGTRLTVV.